The source of this T cell receptor (beta chain) is a study of blood T cell repertoires in COVID-19. Study-wide context: Material from acute and convalescent COVID-19 was sourced from the United States, Italy and Spain. In each case, the material was cDNA or gDNA derived from T cells, B-cell-depleted T cells, or PBMCs.

Germline-derived CDR1 and CDR2 are SGHRS and YFSETQ. The length of the CDR3 is 16 residues. V dropped 4 bases and J dropped 3 bases, with 17 bases sitting between them. The authors' processing: Amplified reference gene primers provided the basis for estimating nucleated cell counts. Profiling relied on immunoSEQ multiplex PCR, and the TCRdb table lists in-frame clones only, not all of them. That table furnishes V, J and clone size, whereas the DNA furnished D and trimming. The table includes some 260,000 clones, roughly 91% detected once. The receptor's source is a woman in her forties who had recovered from COVID-19. The chain links TRBV5-1 to TRBJ1-5; no clear D gene. Sequenced input: peripheral blood. CDR3 region: CASSLDGSSHNQPQHF. In DNA, the CDR3 is TGCGCCAGCAGCCTGGACGGGTCCAGCCACAATCAGCCCCAGCATTTT.